This T cell receptor (beta chain) was captured in a study of neurological immune-mediated disorders. General study results and limits: Private repertoires in all groups were suggested by the absence of shared CDR3 amino acid sequences among expanded clones across subjects. HTLV-1-associated myelopathy had the most TCR clonal expansion, whereas multiple sclerosis had the least (lower than in healthy controls).

In its sample, this clonotype was seen many times. Its antigen is unidentified. Germline assignment: CDR1 SGHAT and CDR2 FQDESV (reference sequence). The trim removed 1 base at V and 4 bases at J, leaving 3 bases unmatched. The CDR3 sequence is 16 residues long. Among the participants, healthy controls were blood bank volunteers in Maryland, USA. The sorted libraries were prepared using about 900,000 CD4+ or CD8+ T cells that had themselves been sorted. One entry per CDR3 protein results from TCRdb running MiXCR on the 5' RACE reads. The sample comprises tens of thousands of distinct CDR3 sequences, 5.5% to 6% of which are singletons, and around 2.1% rests with the top ten.

The sequence was collected from a woman aged 50 to 65 in good health. Sequencing was performed on CD4+ T cells from blood. This chain connects TRBV11-1 to TRBJ2-7, with 14 nucleotides matching TRBD2. For the CDR3, the DNA is TGTGCCAGCAGCTTAGAGGGACTAGCGGGAGTTTACGAGCAGTACTTC. It specifies CASSLEGLAGVYEQYF.